This entry features one TCR beta chain sequence. Sequencing used immunoSEQ multiplex PCR; TCRdb keeps in-frame clones, though not all of them. The table lists around 700,000 clones, around 72% of them singletons. CDR1 is MNHEY and CDR2 is SMNVEV in the germline V gene (reference sequence). Trimming pared 0 bases from V and 5 bases from J, leaving 19 bases between. CDR3 length: 18 residues. This sample is part of a study of shared clonotypes between healthy human individuals. Sequenced input: memory CD4+ T cells sorted from blood. The subset denotes: CD45RA-negative fraction. This clonotype originated in a woman aged 30 to 39 in good health. The V and J genes are TRBV27 and TRBJ1-4; D may be TRBD1 (6 bases). CDR3 in amino acids: CASSLSIPTGRRNEKLFF. CDR3 nucleotide sequence: TGTGCCAGCAGTTTATCGATTCCCACAGGGAGGCGCAATGAAAAACTGTTTTTT.